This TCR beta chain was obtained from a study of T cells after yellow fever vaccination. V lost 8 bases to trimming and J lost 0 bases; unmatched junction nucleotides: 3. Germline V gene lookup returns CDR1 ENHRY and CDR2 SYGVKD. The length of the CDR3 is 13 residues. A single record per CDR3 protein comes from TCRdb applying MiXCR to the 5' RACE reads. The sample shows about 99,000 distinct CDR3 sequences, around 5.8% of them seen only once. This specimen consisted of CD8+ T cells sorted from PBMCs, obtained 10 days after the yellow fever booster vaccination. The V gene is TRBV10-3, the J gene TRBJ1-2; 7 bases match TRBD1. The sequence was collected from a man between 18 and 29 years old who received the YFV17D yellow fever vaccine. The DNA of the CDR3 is TGTGCCATCCAGGGGGAAGCTAACTATGGCTACACCTTC. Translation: CAIQGEANYGYTF.